This T cell receptor (beta chain) was sequenced in a study of blood T cell repertoires in COVID-19 (TCRdb year 2020). Background on the whole study: Samples from collaborators originated in the United States, Italy and Spain and spanned both the acute and convalescent phases of COVID-19. Where available, HLA class I and class II types were taken from metadata supplied by the sample provider and were not determined by assay-based typing. A freely available public database, intended as a resource for researchers studying the immune response to SARS-CoV-2, is where the repertoires were released. The samples were drawn from the first 160 participants of the ongoing ImmuneRACE study and from roughly 1,300 subjects provided by 6 global collaborators. The dataset comprised deeply sampled blood TCRbeta repertoires from subjects exposed to, actively infected with, or recovered from COVID-19. The prospective study material was composed of cDNA or gDNA derived from T cells, B-cell-depleted T cells, or PBMCs. Sample metadata almost always included a de-identified subject ID, COVID-19 status, age in years and sex. Paper-wide results and their limitations: The quantity of clinical and demographic metadata differed by source and by participant and was supplied without curation.

The germline V gene (reference sequence) specifies GTSNPN as CDR1 and SVGIG as CDR2. V and J are truncated by 1 base and 2 bases respectively, leaving an intervening sequence of 6 bases. From the cysteine up to the phenylalanine, the CDR3 has a length of 12 residues. Left in the record is the CDR3 DNA by itself, 36 bases read in frame from the first base. The immunoSEQ Assay, a bias-controlled multiplex PCR, was used to amplify TCRbeta CDR3 regions from genomic DNA. Regarding the original processing steps: Within the assay, amplification of reference gene primers was used to estimate how many nucleated cells each sample contained. To quantify the absolute abundance of each unique TCRbeta CDR3 rearrangement, sequence reads were collapsed and filtered. For each sample, productive Simpson clonality was calculated as the square root of Simpson's diversity index over productive rearrangements. TCRdb took over this immuneACCESS table, retaining in-frame rearrangements with V and J assigned. Such tables are incomplete; in checked studies, under half of the missing clones stem from an unresolved V gene, and the remainder is unexplained. D and trimming were read from the DNA, whereas the V and J calls and clone size are those reported in that table. The sample profile shows 300,000 to 500,000 clones; 70% to 90% of them were found once. The ten largest clones represent 0.95% to 1% of the sample.

A note on this clone: There is no known antigen for this receptor. No much larger clone exists at a distance of one base, and base qualities are not known.

In the prospective study, participants were roughly 18 to 100 years old, resided in approximately 25 geographic areas of the United States, and were enrolled through a virtual design. Cohort assignment in the prospective study relied on participant-reported clinical history from a screening survey and a study questionnaire. Mobile phlebotomists in the prospective study collected whole blood, serum and a nasopharyngeal or oropharyngeal swab from every participant. Additional blood draws and questionnaires over a 2-month period could optionally be provided by prospective study participants. Prospective study blood samples were shipped either frozen or at room temperature before DNA extraction.

This clonotype was obtained from a woman in her 30s with acute COVID-19. Sequencing was done on a sample of PBMCs or T cells enriched from blood (not recorded which). In this chain, TRBV30 is recombined with TRBJ2-7; a tentative D match to TRBD2 spans 5 bases. The CDR3 is CAWSDGTYEQYF. Here is the DNA: TGTGCCTGGAGTGACGGGACCTACGAGCAGTACTTC. Reference TRBV30 and TRBJ2-7 genes cover what lies past the CDR3, so the full variable domain is SQTIHQWPATLVQPVGSPLSLECTVEGTSNPNLYWYRQAAGRGLQLLFYSVGIGQISSEVPQNLSASRPQDRQFILSSKKLLLSDSGFYLCAWSDGTYEQYFGPGTRLTVT.